The rows below give T cell receptor beta chains drawn from one sample of a study of response to subunit inactivated influenza vaccine. TCRdb reanalysed the RT-PCR reads using MiXCR and keeps one entry per CDR3 protein. The data hold 500,000 to 600,000 distinct CDR3 sequences, with 10% to 15% observed a single time. This sample comprised PBMCs from blood, obtained on the day of vaccination. The source is a man over 45 who received an inactivated influenza vaccine. CDR3s include the opening cysteine and the closing phenylalanine or tryptophan. Fields, in order: clone size, D gene, V gene, J gene, CDR3 length, CDR3 protein, CDR3 DNA. The D gene is left open where the match is weak. For some rows the clone size is stated as once, few or many, or as a class when expanded; others skip it.

few	-	TRBV6-5	TRBJ1-6	17	CASSSNPSDSYNSPLHF	TGTGCCAGCAGTTCTAACCCATCAGACTCCTATAATTCACCCCTCCACTTT
few	TRBD1	TRBV5-1	TRBJ2-7	16	CASSLDGQGVVVEQYF	TGCGCCAGCAGCTTGGACGGACAGGGGGTGGTGGTCGAGCAGTACTTC
-	-	TRBV28	TRBJ1-2	14	CASSSPPTNYGYTF	TGTGCCAGCAGTTCTCCCCCCACTAACTATGGCTACACCTTC
many	-	TRBV4-3	TRBJ1-2	16	CASSQETGSNLFGYTF	TGCGCCAGCAGCCAAGAGACAGGCAGCAACCTCTTCGGCTACACCTTC
once	-	TRBV25-1	TRBJ2-2	14	CASRGGGNTGELFF	TGTGCCAGCAGGGGCGGAGGGAACACCGGGGAGCTGTTTTTT
-	-	TRBV12-3/TRBV12-4	TRBJ1-1	14	CASSLEVSNTEAFF	TGTGCCAGCAGTTTAGAGGTATCGAACACTGAAGCTTTCTTT
few	TRBD1	TRBV30	TRBJ2-7	16	CAWSAGLGQGGYEQYF	TGTGCCTGGAGTGCGGGGTTGGGACAGGGCGGCTACGAGCAGTACTTC
-	-	TRBV7-8	TRBJ2-1	14	CASSSTGRNNEQFF	TGTGCCAGCAGCTCAACGGGTAGAAACAATGAGCAGTTCTTC
many	TRBD1	TRBV7-2	TRBJ2-3	14	CASSLYRGPDTQYF	TGTGCCAGCAGCTTATACAGGGGCCCAGATACGCAGTATTTT
few	-	TRBV5-5	TRBJ2-3	16	CASSLLGGVGTDTQYF	TGTGCCAGCAGCCTTCTGGGGGGAGTCGGGACAGATACGCAGTATTTT
many	TRBD1	TRBV5-1	TRBJ2-7	12	CASSQGAYEQYF	TGCGCCAGCTCACAGGGGGCCTACGAGCAGTACTTC
-	TRBD1	TRBV15	TRBJ2-7	15	CATSRTGQGAREQYF	TGTGCCACCAGCAGAACGGGACAGGGGGCGCGTGAGCAGTACTTC
-	-	TRBV5-1	TRBJ2-2	14	CASILGASGGELFF	TGCGCCAGCATCCTCGGGGCGAGCGGCGGGGAGCTGTTTTTT
-	-	TRBV4-3	TRBJ2-1	16	CASSQVIGGLYNEQFF	TGCGCCAGCAGCCAAGTCATCGGAGGACTGTACAATGAGCAGTTCTTC
-	-	TRBV5-6	TRBJ2-6	15	CASSFGPGAANVLTF	TGTGCCAGCAGCTTCGGGCCTGGAGCGGCCAACGTCCTGACTTTC
many	-	TRBV6-2/TRBV6-3	TRBJ2-1	13	CATTVSSYNEQFF	TGTGCCACCACAGTGAGCTCCTACAATGAGCAGTTCTTC
few	TRBD2	TRBV4-1	TRBJ2-3	16	CASSHPGLADADTQYF	TGCGCCAGCAGCCACCCGGGACTAGCGGATGCAGATACGCAGTATTTT
-	-	TRBV7-2	TRBJ2-5	12	CASSRSGETQYF	TGTGCCAGCAGCCGGAGTGGGGAGACCCAGTACTTC
-	-	TRBV29-1	TRBJ2-7	15	CSVEERGSSSYEQYF	TGCAGCGTTGAAGAAAGAGGGTCCAGCTCCTACGAGCAGTACTTC
few	-	TRBV7-2	TRBJ2-6	17	CATNGVGWLSVANVLTF	TGTGCCACCAATGGCGTCGGTTGGTTAAGCGTCGCCAACGTCCTGACTTTC
few	-	TRBV7-8	TRBJ2-3	16	CASSPLMPGGTDTQYF	TGTGCCAGCAGCCCTCTCATGCCGGGAGGCACAGATACGCAGTATTTT
-	TRBD2	TRBV5-1	TRBJ2-5	15	CASSKGLAVQETQYF	TGCGCCAGCAGCAAGGGACTAGCGGTACAAGAGACCCAGTACTTC
many	-	TRBV27	TRBJ2-2	11	CASTNTGELFF	TGTGCCAGCACAAACACCGGGGAGCTGTTTTTT
-	-	TRBV20-1	TRBJ1-6	15	CSASVNRLYNSPLHF	TGCAGTGCTAGTGTTAACCGGCTATATAATTCACCCCTCCACTTT
-	TRBD2	TRBV11-2	TRBJ2-7	19	CASSLGRTEAGLAGNEQYF	TGTGCCAGCAGCTTGGGCAGGACAGAAGCGGGACTAGCGGGGAACGAGCAGTACTTC
-	TRBD1	TRBV11-2	TRBJ2-7	15	CASSFWGQGDYEQYF	TGTGCCAGCAGCTTTTGGGGACAGGGGGACTACGAGCAGTACTTC
few	-	TRBV29-1	TRBJ1-2	10	CSVPDGGYTF	TGCAGCGTTCCCGATGGAGGCTACACCTTC
-	TRBD1	TRBV15	TRBJ2-5	15	CATSSRDRVGETQYF	TGTGCCACCAGCAGCCGGGACAGGGTGGGAGAGACCCAGTACTTC
-	TRBD2	TRBV29-1	TRBJ2-5	15	CSVEFGTLAAETQYF	TGCAGCGTTGAATTCGGGACCCTAGCGGCAGAGACCCAGTACTTC
few	-	TRBV5-1	TRBJ1-2	14	CASALRQAAYGYTF	TGCGCCAGCGCGCTTCGACAGGCAGCCTATGGCTACACCTTC
-	-	TRBV7-2	TRBJ2-7	14	CASSLSRVPYEQYF	TGTGCCAGCAGCTTATCCAGGGTCCCCTACGAGCAGTACTTC
few	-	TRBV30	TRBJ1-4	11	CAWSVRQKLFF	TGTGCCTGGAGTGTGCGGCAAAAACTGTTTTTT
few	TRBD2	TRBV7-2	TRBJ2-3	15	CASSPETSGGAAQYF	TGTGCCAGCAGCCCCGAGACTAGCGGGGGGGCCGCGCAGTATTTT
many	TRBD2	TRBV11-3	TRBJ2-1	15	CASSSRTSGNNEQFF	TGTGCCAGCAGCTCCCGGACTAGCGGGAACAATGAGCAGTTCTTC
-	-	TRBV6-6	TRBJ1-2	13	CASSHEGGYGYTF	TGTGCCAGCAGTCACGAGGGGGGCTATGGCTACACCTTC
few	TRBD1	TRBV7-2	TRBJ2-1	15	CASSMTGNSYNEQFF	TGTGCCAGCAGCATGACAGGGAACTCCTACAATGAGCAGTTCTTC